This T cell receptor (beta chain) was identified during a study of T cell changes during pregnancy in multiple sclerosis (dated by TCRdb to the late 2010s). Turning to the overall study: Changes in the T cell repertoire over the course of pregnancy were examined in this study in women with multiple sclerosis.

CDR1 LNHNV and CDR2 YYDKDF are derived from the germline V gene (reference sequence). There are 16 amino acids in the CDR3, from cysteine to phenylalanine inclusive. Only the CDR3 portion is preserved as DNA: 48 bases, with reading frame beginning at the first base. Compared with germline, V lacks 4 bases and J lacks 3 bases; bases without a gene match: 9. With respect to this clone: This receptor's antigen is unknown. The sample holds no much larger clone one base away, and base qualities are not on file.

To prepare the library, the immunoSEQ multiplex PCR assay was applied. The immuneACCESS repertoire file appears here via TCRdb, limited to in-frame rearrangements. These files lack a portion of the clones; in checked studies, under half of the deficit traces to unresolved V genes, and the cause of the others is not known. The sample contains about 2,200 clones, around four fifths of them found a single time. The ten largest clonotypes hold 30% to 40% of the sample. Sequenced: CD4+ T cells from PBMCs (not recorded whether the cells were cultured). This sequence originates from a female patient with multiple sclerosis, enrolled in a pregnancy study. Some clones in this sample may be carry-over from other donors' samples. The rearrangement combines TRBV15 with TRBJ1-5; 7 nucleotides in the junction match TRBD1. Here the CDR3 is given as CATSTIQGPVNQPQHF. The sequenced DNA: TGTGCCACCAGCACCATACAGGGGCCTGTCAATCAGCCCCAGCATTTT.